The clone carrying this T cell receptor (beta chain) was seen only a few times. The target antigen is unknown. This sample was included in a study of T-cell memory formation after mild COVID-19. At the level of the study: TCR clustering was largely donor specific.

Sample barcodes and UMIs were carried by the TCR alpha and TCR beta cDNA libraries that 5'RACE generated with constant-segment primers. TCRdb reprocessed the 5' RACE reads via MiXCR and lists one record per CDR3 protein. The sample consists of fewer than 450,000 distinct CDR3 sequences, under 25% of them appearing once. Overall study results and limits: Still unconfirmed is whether the second-wave clones peaking on day 37 recognized SARS-CoV-2. Day 15 to 85 contractors were CD4/CD8 balanced; later expanders leaned CD4+.

Germline lookup yields CDR1 MGHRA and CDR2 YSYEKL. The CDR3 runs to 15 residues. V was clipped by 3 bases and J by 0 bases, with 9 bases between them. Sequenced material: PBMCs or a T cell subset sorted from them (not recorded which). This receptor was identified in an adult woman who had mild COVID-19 (a few samples of this study predate the infection). Cell type and time point are not known. This chain joins TRBV4-1 and TRBJ1-5; the D gene is possibly TRBD1 (5 bases). The CDR3 DNA sequence: TGCGCCAGCAGCCAGGGGGACTATAGCAATCAGCCCCAGCATTTT. Its protein product is CASSQGDYSNQPQHF.